The clone carrying this T cell receptor beta chain was seen a single time. The PCR was carried out with 60 Vbeta primers and 13 Jbeta primers. Profiled with immunoSEQ multiplex PCR; TCRdb holds only in-frame clones, not every one. The table lists 65,000 to 85,000 clones, approximately 88% of them singletons. Each donor was nominally healthy when sampled (though unrecorded immune exposures were likely). The ends were cut back, 5 bases at V and 0 bases at J, with 8 bases in the middle. This CDR3 is built from 15 residues. Germline V gene lookup returns CDR1 LGHNA and CDR2 YSLEER. These data are taken from a study of cytomegalovirus exposure and HLA in healthy donors. Turning to the study itself: Earlier, 95 million to 120 million unique TCR beta sequences were recovered from roughly 170 million T cells by an analysis. Researchers found that about four fifths of 398 genotyped donors fell within the Caucasian-associated ancestry cluster.

Sequenced: PBMCs. The TCR comes from a woman between 45 and 65 years old in good health and CMV-seronegative. This sequence joins TRBV4-3 and TRBJ2-6, with D unclear. DNA of the CDR3: TGCGCCAGCAGCGCCCGGTTCTCTGGGGCCAACGTCCTGACTTTC. Amino acids: CASSARFSGANVLTF.